This record looks at one T cell receptor beta chain sequence and its context. As yet, its antigen is unknown. The sample comes from a study of shared clonotypes between healthy human individuals. Points from the study as a whole: Despite large depth, rarefaction showed incomplete sorted-subset sequencing.

CDR1 and CDR2 from the germline V gene are SGHTA and FQGNSA. Losses at the gene ends were 3 bases for V and 4 bases for J; bases not matched to a gene: 6. The CDR3 runs to 16 residues. The method was immunoSEQ multiplex PCR; TCRdb's version includes in-frame clones alone and lacks a portion of them. The repertoire consists of roughly 2.2 million clones, with under 95% occurring once and the leading ten covering around 0.35%. This sequence originates from a man younger than 35 in good health. Some clones in this sample may be carry-over from other donors' samples. This chain connects TRBV7-2 to TRBJ2-3; the match to TRBD2 covers 11 bases. The sequenced sample was naive CD4+ T cells from PBMCs. The subset denotes: CD45RA+ positively selected. The chain's CDR3 is CASSFSSGRIADTQYF. In DNA form, the CDR3 reads TGTGCCAGCAGCTTTTCTAGCGGGAGGATAGCAGATACGCAGTATTTT.